Each of the 21 T cell receptor beta chains below was sequenced from the same sample in a study of a mutant IDH1 vaccine in newly diagnosed glioma. TCRdb's copy holds only in-frame clones and misses some; the assay was immunoSEQ multiplex PCR. The sample holds tens of thousands of clones; more than 85% are singletons and the top ten take approximately 2.4%. Time point in this sample: baseline, week 1 (first vaccination visit). Treatment of the sample: pre-vaccination baseline after standard-of-care therapy. The material sequenced was PBMCs, taken from a glioma patient treated with radiotherapy, temozolomide or both. These receptors originate from a man between 45 and 60 years old with glioma.

This chain links TRBV5-1 with TRBJ2-7, with 8 nucleotides matching TRBD1. The CDR3 sequence is 15 residues long. J was trimmed by 5 bases and V by 4 bases; bases with no gene match: 11. Germline V gene data show CDR1 as SGHRS and CDR2 as YFSETQ. The CDR3 spells CASSTERTGINEQYF. Here the CDR3 DNA reads TGCGCCAGCAGCACCGAGCGGACAGGGATTAACGAGCAGTACTTC.

The rearrangement links TRBV7-9 to TRBJ2-1; TRBD1 aligns across 7 bases. The CDR3 is 14 residues long. V shed 5 bases and J 2 bases; nucleotides not matched to a gene: 3. Germline CDR1 reads SEHNR; CDR2 reads FQNEAQ (reference sequence). The CDR3 bases are TGTGCCAGCAGCCCCGGGACAGCCTACAATGAGCAGTTCTTC. Amino acid sequence: CASSPGTAYNEQFF.

The chain links TRBV6-5 to TRBJ1-1, with unresolved D. This CDR3 is built from 13 residues. Per germline, CDR1 MNHEY and CDR2 SVGAGI. Trimming shortened V by 5 bases and J by 1 base, and 8 bases separated the two germline ends. CDR3 region: CASSPSPNTEAFF. CDR3 bases: TGTGCCAGCAGTCCTTCACCGAACACTGAAGCTTTCTTT.

By share, this clone ranks as medium-sized (0.01 to 0.1%). V gene TRBV28 combines with J gene TRBJ1-2, with a possible D match to TRBD1 (5 bases). V gave up 1 base and J gave up 4 bases, with 7 bases separating them. Germline V gene data show CDR1 as MDHEN and CDR2 as SYDVKM. CDR3 length: 13 residues. The CDR3 nucleotides read TGTGCCAGCAGTTTATTCGGGGGCTATGGCTACACCTTC. It translates to CASSLFGGYGYTF.

The V gene is TRBV2, the J gene TRBJ2-7; D remains unclear. Trimming took 6 bases from V and 2 from J, leaving 8 bases between them. Germline V gene data show CDR1 as SNHLY and CDR2 as FYNNEI. CDR3 length: 12 amino acids. CDR3 sequence (DNA): TGTGCCAGCAGCGCTTGGGCCTACGAGCAGTACTTC. Residues: CASSAWAYEQYF.

The CDR3 nucleotides are TGTGCCACCAGCAGAGAGAAAGGACAGGGGCCAGATACGCAGTATTTT. The encoded protein is CATSREKGQGPDTQYF. The chain recombines TRBV15 with TRBJ2-3; 9 bases match TRBD1. The length of the CDR3 is 16 residues. The V gene's germline CDR1 is LNHNV and CDR2 YYDKDF (reference sequence). After removal of 0 bases from V and 4 bases from J, the junction contained 5 bases not matched to a gene. The full variable domain, rest sourced from reference TRBV15 and TRBJ2-3, is DAMVIQNPRYQVTQFGKPVTLSCSQTLNHNVMYWYQQKSSQAPKLLFHYYDKDFNNEADTPDNFQSRRPNTSFCFLDIRSPGLGDTAMYLCATSREKGQGPDTQYFGPGTRLTVL.

CDR3 bases: TGTGCCAGCAGCGGACTAGCGGCACAAGAGACCCAGTACTTC. It translates to CASSGLAAQETQYF. The chain couples TRBV28 to TRBJ2-5, with 10 bases lining up with TRBD2. J gave up 2 bases and V 6 bases, and 3 bases lay outside the gene matches. The CDR3 runs 14 residues. Germline V gives CDR1 MDHEN, CDR2 SYDVKM.

The chain carries TRBV7-8 and TRBJ2-1; 8 bases are a match to TRBD2. Per the germline V gene, CDR1 is SGHVS and CDR2 is FQNEAQ. Trimming cost V 4 bases and J 6 bases; bases outside gene matches: 5. CDR3 size: 14 residues. The CDR3 loop reads CASSSGLATNEQFF. The DNA for the CDR3 is TGTGCCAGCAGCTCCGGACTAGCCACCAATGAGCAGTTCTTC.

This chain joins TRBV19 and TRBJ1-5, with 7 bases matching TRBD1. Germline lookup yields CDR1 LNHDA and CDR2 SQIVND (reference sequence). The V and J ends lost 5 bases and 2 bases, in that order; junction bases with no gene match: 3. This CDR3 has 14 amino acids. Here the CDR3 DNA reads TGTGCCAGTAGTTCTCAGGGGGGCAATCAGCCCCAGCATTTT. Amino acids: CASSSQGGNQPQHF.

This rearrangement joins TRBV4-1 to TRBJ1-4, with D possibly TRBD1 on 5 matching bases. The CDR3 is made up of 15 amino acids. Deletions cut 1 base from V and 7 bases from J, with 13 bases between. Germline assignment: CDR1 MGHRA and CDR2 YSYEKL. The CDR3 spells CASSQGAVGLEKLFF. CDR3 DNA sequence: TGCGCCAGCAGCCAAGGGGCAGTGGGACTTGAAAAACTGTTTTTT.

The chain combines TRBV10-2 with TRBJ2-1; the D gene is possibly TRBD1 (5 bases). The germline V gene has CDR1 WSHSY and CDR2 SAAADI. There are 15 residues in the CDR3. The V and J ends lost 0 bases and 8 bases respectively, with 14 bases between them. The CDR3 bases are TGCGCCAGCAGTGAGTCGGGCAGGGTGGCGGATGAGCAGTTCTTC. Translating gives CASSESGRVADEQFF.

This chain uses TRBV5-5 with TRBJ1-5; D call uncertain. In germline, CDR1 is SGHKS, CDR2 YYEKEE (reference sequence). V dropped 0 bases and J dropped 1 base, with 14 bases sitting between them. The CDR3 consists of 17 residues. Written as DNA, the CDR3 is TGTGCCAGCAGCTTGGAAGTATCGTTGGGGAGCAATCAGCCCCAGCATTTT. This translates into CASSLEVSLGSNQPQHF.

The rearrangement links TRBV7-2 to TRBJ1-2; D is ambiguous. The V gene lost 0 bases and the J gene lost 8 bases, with 10 bases spanning the gap. The CDR3 covers 13 residues. Germline CDR1 SGHTA, CDR2 FQGNSA. The CDR3 sequence is CASSLARPGGYTF. The DNA of the CDR3 is TGTGCCAGCAGCTTAGCTCGACCCGGCGGCTACACCTTC.

The chain has TRBV7-9 and TRBJ2-7, with TRBD2 matching over 7 bases. Trimming took 2 bases from V and 0 from J; bases not matched to a gene: 10. Germline V gene data show CDR1 as SEHNR and CDR2 as FQNEAQ (reference sequence). The CDR3 is 17 residues long. The CDR3 DNA follows: TGTGCCAGCAGCTTACCCCCCCGGGAGGCTAGCTCCTACGAGCAGTACTTC. Translating gives CASSLPPREASSYEQYF.

The rearrangement links TRBV30 to TRBJ1-3; a possible D gene is TRBD1 (6 bases). Per germline, CDR1 GTSNPN and CDR2 SVGIG (reference sequence). Trimming took off 2 bases at V and 7 bases at J, with 9 bases between the two ends. The CDR3 is 12 amino acids. CDR3 amino acids: CAWSRGENTIYF. Here the CDR3 DNA reads TGTGCCTGGAGTAGGGGGGAGAACACCATATATTTT.

The rearrangement links TRBV2 to TRBJ1-5; 7 positions match TRBD1. The CDR3 consists of 15 residues. V was clipped by 5 bases and J by 6 bases; unmatched bases: 10. CDR1 is SNHLY, CDR2 FYNNEI, per germline. This CDR3 reads CASSQGGQDIQPQHF. CDR3 bases: TGTGCCAGCAGTCAGGGGGGCCAGGACATTCAGCCCCAGCATTTT.

The V gene is TRBV7-8, the J gene TRBJ1-6, with D tentatively TRBD1 (6 bases). Between the trimmed V and J ends, which lost 4 bases and 7 bases, there was a span of 17 bases. The CDR3 has 16 residues. Germline CDR1 is SGHVS and CDR2 is FQNEAQ. The CDR3 nucleotides read TGTGCCAGCAGCTGGGAGGTAGGGCAGGGGAATTCACCCCTCCACTTT. Its translation: CASSWEVGQGNSPLHF.

The genes are TRBV5-4 and TRBJ2-7; 9 positions match TRBD1. V shed 4 bases, J shed 6 bases, and the junction held 14 bases outside the gene matches. There are 16 residues in the CDR3. The germline CDR1 and CDR2 sequences are SGHNT and YYREEE (reference sequence). The CDR3, as DNA: TGTGCCAGCAGCCCAGGAAGGGGGACAGGGAGGTCCGAGCAGTACTTC. Its protein is CASSPGRGTGRSEQYF.

In this sample, this clone turned up once. The chain couples TRBV10-2 to TRBJ1-2, with D tentatively TRBD1 (6 bases). The CDR3 consists of 15 residues. Germline loops: CDR1 WSHSY, CDR2 SAAADI. V lost 3 bases and J lost 7, with 18 bases in between. The CDR3 here is CASSEKGVVVSGYTF. The CDR3, as DNA: TGCGCCAGCAGTGAAAAGGGGGTGGTCGTCAGTGGCTACACCTTC.

This chain connects TRBV7-8 to TRBJ2-5; D is undetermined. The CDR3 has 14 residues. V shed 5 bases and J shed 1 base, with 11 bases lying between them. In germline, CDR1 is SGHVS, CDR2 FQNEAQ. The CDR3 bases are TGTGCCAGCAGCCCCATAGTTTCCCAAGAGACCCAGTACTTC. Its protein product is CASSPIVSQETQYF.

This chain connects TRBV2 to TRBJ1-4; D is uncertain. Germline CDR1 is SNHLY and CDR2 is FYNNEI. Trimming left V 6 bases short and J 8 bases short, with 13 bases between. The CDR3 is 13 amino acids. CDR3 region: CASRLGMREKLFF. The CDR3, as DNA: TGTGCCAGCAGGCTCGGGATGCGGGAAAAACTGTTTTTT.